The clone carrying this T cell receptor (beta chain) was picked up many times. Its antigen remains unidentified. Nashville, Tennessee was home to all donors, who were Caucasian adults. The data were taken from a study of shared clonotypes between healthy human individuals. Whole-study results and caveats: Larger richness was generally estimated for naive than memory subsets.

V shed 9 bases and J shed 1 base, with 13 bases lying between them. The germline gives CDR1 SGHDT, CDR2 YYEEEE. The CDR3 contains 13 residues. Sequencing used immunoSEQ multiplex PCR; TCRdb keeps in-frame clones, though not all of them. In the table there are some 2 million clones, over 85% of which are singletons. V usage is TRBV5-6 and J usage is TRBJ1-2; D perhaps matches TRBD1 (5 bases). The sequenced sample consisted of naive CD4+ T cells sorted from blood. Subset given: CD45RA+ positively selected. This receptor was taken from a man aged 18 to 30 in good health. The CDR3 DNA reads TGTGCCACCCTCCTGAGGGGTAACTATGGCTACACCTTC. Translation: CATLLRGNYGYTF.